The text below deals with one T cell receptor (beta chain). Antigen unknown. CDR3 length: 11 residues. V lost 9 bases, J lost 6 bases, and 12 bases lay in between. CDR1 SGHRS and CDR2 YFSETQ come from the germline V gene. This record comes from a study of T cells in localized non-small cell lung cancer. The method was immunoSEQ multiplex PCR; TCRdb's version includes in-frame clones alone and lacks a portion of them. The data show 45,000 to 60,000 clones, around four fifths seen once. Whole-study results and caveats: It was uninvolved adjacent lung that showed the highest T cell clonality, exceeding tumor. In adjacent lung appeared a median around 62 of the top 100 tumor clones. Tumor samples were not multi-region, leaving intratumor heterogeneity unexcluded.

The material sequenced was peripheral blood, taken before any cancer treatment. The V and J genes are TRBV5-1 and TRBJ1-2; no firm D call. The receptor was isolated from an older female donor with stage II squamous cell lung carcinoma. The CDR3 loop reads CAKKRDDGYTF. As DNA, the CDR3 is TGCGCCAAAAAACGGGATGATGGCTACACCTTC.